This T cell receptor beta chain was recorded in a study of type 1 regulatory T cells. TCRdb reprocessed the reads with MiXCR, giving one entry per CDR3 protein. Seen here are over 90,000 distinct CDR3 sequences, roughly 28% observed once, and the top ten hold approximately 2.2%. Germline CDR1 is SGHRS and CDR2 is YFSETQ. CDR3 length: 14 residues. V lost 4 bases and J lost 2, with 12 bases in between. The V call is TRBV5-1, the J call TRBJ2-5; tentatively, D is TRBD1 (5 bases). The clonotype originates from a human donor in good health. Sequencing was performed on CD4+ T cells, either the whole sample or a sorted fraction (not recorded which). The CDR3: CASSLKGAQETQYF. For the CDR3, the DNA is TGCGCCAGCAGCCTAAAAGGGGCTCAAGAGACCCAGTACTTC. The variable domain in full, completed from reference TRBV5-1 and TRBJ2-5, reads KAGVTQTPRYLIKTRGQQVTLSCSPISGHRSVSWYQQTPGQGLQFLFEYFSETQRNKGNFPGRFSGRQFSNSRSEMNVSTLELGDSALYLCASSLKGAQETQYFGPGTRLLVL.